The text below deals with one TCR beta chain. The antigen is not known. The record originates from a study of T cells after yellow fever vaccination. General observations from the study: Researchers noted that a small share of clonotypes showed up in both CD4 and CD8 compartments.

One entry per CDR3 protein, called by TCRdb with MiXCR from the 5' RACE reads. This table holds some 260,000 distinct CDR3 sequences, over 4.5% found once. The TCR was taken from a man aged 18 to 29 who received the YFV17D yellow fever vaccine. Specimen: CD4+ T cells sorted from PBMCs, collected on the day of the yellow fever booster vaccination.

The CDR3 bases are TGCAGTGCTATACCGGGACAGGCCTTTGGGCAGTACTTC. Translated, it gives CSAIPGQAFGQYF. This rearrangement joins TRBV20-1 to TRBJ2-7, with TRBD1 matching over 8 bases. CDR3 length: 13 amino acids. Germline V gives CDR1 DFQATT, CDR2 SNEGSKA (reference sequence). J gave up 9 bases and V 4 bases, and 11 bases lay outside the gene matches.